The rows below give T cell receptor beta chains drawn from one sample of a study of cytomegalovirus exposure and HLA in healthy donors. Sequencing was performed with immunoSEQ multiplex PCR; in TCRdb, only in-frame clones are kept and a portion is missing. The table lists under 75,000 clones, 95% to 98% of them singletons. The sequenced sample was PBMCs. These receptors were collected from a woman between 18 and 29 years old in good health and CMV-seropositive. CDR3s include the opening cysteine and the closing phenylalanine or tryptophan. The D gene is left open where the match is weak. The listing skips clone size in some rows; elsewhere it reads once, few, many or a size class.

abundance	d_gene	v_gene	j_gene	CDR3nt	CDR3aa
-	-	TRBV28	TRBJ1-5	TGTGCCAGCAGTTTGAGACCCGGGAGCAATCAGCCCCAGCATTTT	CASSLRPGSNQPQHF
-	-	TRBV7-9	TRBJ2-7	TGTGCCAGCAGCTTTAACGGCGAGCAGTACTTC	CASSFNGEQYF
once	-	TRBV5-5	TRBJ2-7	TGTGCCAGCCGACCGGGACTGACCTACGAGCAGTACTTC	CASRPGLTYEQYF
-	TRBD1	TRBV9	TRBJ1-4	TGTGCCAGCAGCCCCTCGGGGGACAGTAATGAAAAACTGTTTTTT	CASSPSGDSNEKLFF
-	-	TRBV7-9	TRBJ1-4	TGTGCCAGCAGCCCCGTGGGGGCGGCTAATGAAAAACTGTTTTTT	CASSPVGAANEKLFF
once	-	TRBV6-1	TRBJ1-4	TGTGCCAGCAGACCCGGGACTAATGAAAAACTGTTTTTT	CASRPGTNEKLFF
-	-	TRBV28	TRBJ2-1	TGTGCCAGCAGACTAGCTCCCGCCTACAATGAGCAGTTCTTC	CASRLAPAYNEQFF
-	-	TRBV10-2	TRBJ2-7	TGCGCCACCTCCCAGGGGCTTTGGTACGAGCAGTACTTC	CATSQGLWYEQYF
once	TRBD2	TRBV7-3	TRBJ2-1	TGTGCCAGCAGCACAAGACTAGCGGCCTACAATGAGCAGTTCTTC	CASSTRLAAYNEQFF
-	TRBD2	TRBV9	TRBJ2-7	TGTGCCAGCAGCGTCGGGCTAGCGGGAGTTGCCGAGCAGTACTTC	CASSVGLAGVAEQYF
-	TRBD2	TRBV19	TRBJ2-1	TGTGCCAGTAGTCATCCCCTGGGACTAGCGGGTTCCTACAATGAGCAGTTCTTC	CASSHPLGLAGSYNEQFF
-	TRBD1	TRBV10-3	TRBJ1-5	TGTGCCATCGGAGGGACAGGGGGGAATCAGCCCCAGCATTTT	CAIGGTGGNQPQHF
-	-	TRBV18	TRBJ1-1	TGTGCCAGCTCACCACCGGGAGGTTCCAACACTGAAGCTTTCTTT	CASSPPGGSNTEAFF
-	TRBD2	TRBV7-9	TRBJ2-1	TGTGCCAGCAGCTCGAGACTAGCGGGAGGGATTAATGAGCAGTTCTTC	CASSSRLAGGINEQFF
-	TRBD1	TRBV7-3	TRBJ2-1	TGTGCCAGCAGCCCGACAGGGGGGGCGGATGAGCAGTTCTTC	CASSPTGGADEQFF
-	-	TRBV9	TRBJ2-6	TGTGCCAGCAGCGTAGAAGGTAGCCACTCTGGGGCCAACGTCCTGACTTTC	CASSVEGSHSGANVLTF
-	TRBD2	TRBV7-7	TRBJ2-1	TGTGCTAGCAGCGTTAGCGGGAGCGATGGGAATGAGCAGTTCTTC	CASSVSGSDGNEQFF
-	-	TRBV19	TRBJ2-2	TGTGCCAGTAGTGCAACAGGCACCGGGGAGCTGTTTTTT	CASSATGTGELFF
once	TRBD1	TRBV7-9	TRBJ1-1	TGTGCCAGCAGCACCCAGACAGGGCTCACTGAAGCTTTCTTT	CASSTQTGLTEAFF
-	TRBD1	TRBV29-1	TRBJ2-3	TGCAGCGTTGCCCGGACAGGAAACACAGATACGCAGTATTTT	CSVARTGNTDTQYF
-	TRBD2	TRBV9	TRBJ2-3	TGTGCCAGCAGCACCGAGCGGGATCGGGCAGATACGCAGTATTTT	CASSTERDRADTQYF
-	-	TRBV9	TRBJ2-5	TGTGCCAGCAGCGTAGGGGGGCAGGAGACCCAGTACTTC	CASSVGGQETQYF
-	-	TRBV7-8	TRBJ2-2	TGTGCCAGCAGCATAAACAGGGTCGGCACCGGGGAGCTGTTTTTT	CASSINRVGTGELFF
-	-	TRBV9	TRBJ2-7	TGTGCCAGCAGCGGACTTAGAGACGAGCAGTACTTC	CASSGLRDEQYF
-	-	TRBV11-2	TRBJ2-2	TGTGCCAGCAGCTTAGTCTGGCAGGGGATAGTTTCCGGGGAGCTGTTTTTT	CASSLVWQGIVSGELFF
-	-	TRBV30	TRBJ1-2	TGTGCCTGGAGTGTACAGGATAACTATGGCTACACCTTC	CAWSVQDNYGYTF
once	-	TRBV27	TRBJ1-4	TGTGCCAGCAGTTTATCCTTCAATGAAAAACTGTTTTTT	CASSLSFNEKLFF
-	TRBD1	TRBV4-1	TRBJ1-2	TGCGCCAGCAGCCTCGTCCCGCCGGGACAGGGACGAGGCTACACCTTC	CASSLVPPGQGRGYTF
-	-	TRBV6-5	TRBJ1-2	TGTGCCAGCAGTTACATCGACCAGGTCGGCTATGGCTACACCTTC	CASSYIDQVGYGYTF
-	-	TRBV25-1	TRBJ1-5	TGTGCCAGCAGTGGAGGGTTGGTCGGCAATCAGCCCCAGCATTTT	CASSGGLVGNQPQHF
-	TRBD2	TRBV7-8	TRBJ2-5	TGTGCCAGCAGCTTGGCGGGAGATTGGACCCAGTACTTC	CASSLAGDWTQYF
-	TRBD1	TRBV29-1	TRBJ2-7	TGCAGCGTTGATAGACAGGGAAGCGAGCAGTACTTC	CSVDRQGSEQYF
once	-	TRBV5-1	TRBJ1-1	TGCGCCAGCAGCGCACTAGGAATCGACACTGAAGCTTTCTTT	CASSALGIDTEAFF
-	TRBD1	TRBV27	TRBJ1-2	TGTGCCAGCAGTCGGACAGGGGGCCGAACCAACTATGGCTACACCTTC	CASSRTGGRTNYGYTF
-	-	TRBV15	TRBJ1-5	TGTGCCACCAGCCACAGTGGGCCCAATCAGCCCCAGCATTTT	CATSHSGPNQPQHF
-	-	TRBV27	TRBJ1-1	TGTGCCAGCAGCCGAACAGGGCTGAACACTGAAGCTTTCTTT	CASSRTGLNTEAFF